The present T cell receptor (beta chain) was sequenced within a study of control samples from healthy donors and cancer patients. Trimming shortened V by 4 bases and J by 0 bases, and 7 bases separated the two germline ends. Per germline, CDR1 SGHTA and CDR2 FQGTGA. The CDR3 covers 14 residues. Using immunoSEQ multiplex PCR, the repertoire was profiled, and TCRdb retains in-frame clones only, with some absent. Of 150,000 to 180,000 clones in the sample, over 90% are singletons; the top ten hold over 2%. This chain uses TRBV7-3 with TRBJ1-3; no firm D call. Sequencing was carried out using blood. The source of this sequence is a man in his fifties or sixties in good health. The CDR3 region is CASSSESSGNTIYF. Here the CDR3 DNA reads TGTGCCAGCAGCTCCGAGAGCTCTGGAAACACCATATATTTT.